This is a list of T cell receptor beta chains from one sample in a study of cytomegalovirus exposure and HLA in healthy donors. The method was immunoSEQ multiplex PCR; TCRdb's version includes in-frame clones alone and lacks a portion of them. This table has 95,000 to 150,000 clones, over 65% appearing once. The material sequenced was PBMCs. The origin of the receptors is a middle-aged woman in good health and CMV-seropositive. Each CDR3 is given without its conserved first and last residue. D genes are given only for firm matches.

d_gene	v_gene	j_gene	CDR3aa
TRBD1	TRBV27	TRBJ2-1	ASSLWDRENEQF
.	TRBV6-5	TRBJ2-5	ASSPSTRGGETQY
.	TRBV14	TRBJ2-3	ASSPPSGTDTQY
TRBD1	TRBV10-2	TRBJ2-3	ASTDRENSDTQY
.	TRBV2	TRBJ1-6	ASSIGRENSPLH
TRBD2	TRBV25-1	TRBJ2-7	ASSEFGSGKSVGEQY
TRBD1	TRBV5-3	TRBJ1-1	ARSLACRDRGQNTEAF
TRBD1	TRBV18	TRBJ1-4	ASSPDTGGTNEKLF
.	TRBV5-6	TRBJ2-3	ASSSAVDTQY
.	TRBV7-3	TRBJ2-1	ASSQTPGRDCNEQF
TRBD2	TRBV5-1	TRBJ2-7	ASSPGGGDSYEQY
.	TRBV15	TRBJ1-2	ATSRDPNLYT
TRBD2	TRBV6-1	TRBJ2-1	AGERGGNNEQF
TRBD2	TRBV4-3	TRBJ2-3	ASSPSGKVTDTQY
TRBD2	TRBV27	TRBJ2-1	ASSSVSRRGSHNEQF
.	TRBV6-5	TRBJ1-1	ASSYSGRGNTEAF
.	TRBV6-5	TRBJ1-3	ASRSDGGSGNTIY
TRBD2	TRBV5-4	TRBJ2-3	ASSLATSLADTQY
.	TRBV5-6	TRBJ1-1	ASSWPRGLMNTEAF
.	TRBV5-1	TRBJ1-5	ASSLAVDQPQH
.	TRBV25-1	TRBJ1-6	ASSEPGFGSPLH
TRBD1	TRBV5-4	TRBJ2-5	ASSANHRGIETQY
.	TRBV11-3	TRBJ2-1	ASSPVGRSDEQF
TRBD1	TRBV18	TRBJ2-5	ASSPLGAGTVQETQY
.	TRBV5-1	TRBJ2-7	ASSETTAAYEQY
.	TRBV7-3	TRBJ1-1	ASSLMGPGTEAF
TRBD1	TRBV2	TRBJ2-7	ASTEEGAGGYEQY
.	TRBV15	TRBJ1-2	ATSSDDYGYT